These 26 T cell receptor beta chains were all obtained from the same sample, sequenced in a study of yellow fever vaccine responses in identical twins (dated by TCRdb to 2016 to 2019). The method behind the library was RT-PCR. The data were produced on an Illumina HiSeq 2500. TCRdb itself trimmed the public reads at Q25 with fastp, ran MiXCR and retained productive beta chains. Identical CDR3 protein sequences are pooled into one entry, listed with their most common genes and DNA. The sample table holds about 23,000 distinct CDR3 sequences, of which more than 60% were seen once. About 5% of the sample is held by the ten biggest clonotypes. The starting material was T cells from blood (PBMCs), unsorted or a sorted subset (not recorded which), obtained before or after yellow fever vaccination (not recorded which). The receptors were sampled from a woman between 18 and 29 years old who received the yellow fever vaccine. Donor details come from another sample of the same person, matched by shared clones.

The chain carries TRBV20-1 and TRBJ2-5; tentative D call: TRBD2 (6 bases). V was trimmed by 0 bases and J by 5 bases, leaving 13 bases between them. The CDR3 is 14 amino acids. CDR1 is DFQATT and CDR2 is SNEGSKA in the germline V gene (reference sequence). The CDR3 coding sequence is TGCAGTGCTAGAGATGGAGGGTGGAGGGAGACCCAGTACTTC. This encodes CSARDGGWRETQYF.

The J gene is TRBJ2-7, the V gene TRBV11-3; D perhaps matches TRBD2 (6 bases). Germline V gene lookup returns CDR1 SGHNT and CDR2 YENEEA. V lost 1 base and J lost 4, with 14 bases in between. This CDR3 comprises 15 residues. The CDR3 nucleotides read TGTGCCAGCAGCTTAGGGCGGGGTGGTATGTACGAGCAGTACGTC. As protein: CASSLGRGGMYEQYV.

The chain uses TRBV20-1 and TRBJ1-6, with 9 bases identical to TRBD1. CDR1 is DFQATT, CDR2 SNEGSKA, per germline (reference sequence). After removal of 1 base from V and 9 bases from J, the junction contained 4 bases not matched to a gene. This CDR3 is 14 amino acids long. As DNA, the CDR3 is TGCAGTGCTAGAGTGGGACAGGGTGGTTCACCCCTCCACTTT. Its translation: CSARVGQGGSPLHF.

The genes are TRBV11-2 and TRBJ2-7; weak D call: TRBD2 (5 bases). The CDR3 has 15 amino acids. The ends were cut back, 1 base at V and 5 bases at J, with 15 bases in the middle. From germline, CDR1 is SGHAT and CDR2 FQNNGV. In nucleotides, the CDR3 is TGTGCCAGCAGCTTAGGGAGCTTACTCGGGGACGAGCAGTACTTC. It codes for CASSLGSLLGDEQYF.

The V gene is TRBV11-2, the J gene TRBJ2-1, with 9 bases fitting TRBD2. The CDR3 runs 17 residues. CDR1 SGHAT and CDR2 FQNNGV come from the germline V gene. Germline trimming cut 0 bases from V and 5 bases from J; bases unmatched to any gene: 8. CDR3 DNA sequence: TGTGCCAGCAGCTTAGATAGACTAGCGGCCAAAGACAATGAGCAGTTCTTC. Its translation: CASSLDRLAAKDNEQFF.

This chain links TRBV9 with TRBJ2-3, with D perhaps TRBD2 (6 bases). The CDR3 covers 17 residues. Trimming took 0 bases from V and 4 from J, leaving 18 bases between them. The germline gives CDR1 SGDLS, CDR2 YYNGEE. This chain's CDR3 is CASSVGGWDQRADTQYF. The CDR3 bases are TGTGCCAGCAGCGTAGGGGGATGGGACCAGCGGGCAGATACGCAGTATTTT. Supplemented by reference TRBV9 and TRBJ2-3, the full variable domain reads DSGVTQTPKHLITATGQRVTLRCSPRSGDLSVYWYQQSLDQGLQFLIQYYNGEERAKGNILERFSAQQFPDLHSELNLSSLELGDSALYFCASSVGGWDQRADTQYFGPGTRLTVL.

The chain joins TRBV5-6 to TRBJ2-3, with D tentatively TRBD2 (6 bases). CDR1 is SGHDT, CDR2 YYEEEE, per germline. Trimming took off 6 bases at V and 3 bases at J, with 17 bases between the two ends. The CDR3 contains 15 residues. This CDR3 reads CASKGLWSATDTQYF. CDR3 nucleotides: TGTGCCAGCAAGGGACTCTGGTCGGCTACAGATACGCAGTATTTT.

The genes are TRBV4-1 and TRBJ2-3; the D is unclear. The V gene's germline CDR1 is MGHRA and CDR2 YSYEKL. The CDR3 is 13 amino acids. Trimming shortened V by 4 bases and J by 4 bases, and 9 bases separated the two germline ends. The CDR3 bases are TGCGCCAGCAGCCCCCCTAGGGCAGATACGCAGTATTTT. This gives the protein CASSPPRADTQYF.

The rearrangement joins TRBV11-3 to TRBJ2-2, with D unresolved. V was pared by 2 bases and J by 7 bases, with 5 bases between. Germline CDR1 SGHNT, CDR2 YENEEA. This CDR3 spans 12 amino acids. The CDR3 sequence: CASSLRLGELFF. In nucleotides, the CDR3 is TGTGCCAGCAGCTTACGGCTCGGGGAGCTGTTTTTT.

The chain carries TRBV2 and TRBJ1-1, with D uncertain. V shed 3 bases and J shed 5 bases, with 7 bases lying between them. The V gene's germline CDR1 is SNHLY and CDR2 FYNNEI. The CDR3 sequence is 12 residues long. For the CDR3, the DNA is TGTGCCAGCAGTGAGAGGGCTACTGAAGCTTTCTTT. Its protein product is CASSERATEAFF.

The rearrangement uses TRBV10-1 and TRBJ1-3, with D unclear. V was pared by 0 bases and J by 0 bases, with 9 bases between. Germline values: CDR1 WNHNN, CDR2 SYGVQD (reference sequence). The CDR3 spans 16 residues. CDR3 residues: CASSESRSYSGNTIYF. The CDR3 DNA sequence: TGCGCCAGCAGTGAGTCTAGGAGCTACTCTGGAAACACCATATATTTT.

This chain links TRBV12-3 or TRBV12-4 with TRBJ1-2, with a weak D call TRBD1 (5 bases). This CDR3 contains 13 residues. Between the trimmed V and J ends, which lost 1 base and 6 bases, there was a span of 9 bases. The CDR3 spells CASSLGQGDGYTF. Written as DNA, the CDR3 is TGTGCCAGCAGTTTAGGGCAGGGCGATGGCTACACCTTC.

This chain joins TRBV12-3 or TRBV12-4 and TRBJ1-4, with 8 bases matching TRBD1. V dropped 4 bases and J dropped 7; count of bases not matched to a gene: 8. The CDR3 is made up of 15 amino acids. In DNA, the CDR3 is TGTGCCAGCAGTTCGGACAGGGTCCGTGGTGAAAAACTGTTTTTT. It translates to CASSSDRVRGEKLFF.

This clonotype was counted only a few times. The CDR3 region is CASGLAGAYEQYF. The CDR3 DNA sequence: TGTGCCAGCGGTCTAGCGGGGGCCTACGAGCAGTACTTC. The rearrangement joins TRBV2 to TRBJ2-7; 10 positions agree with TRBD2. The germline V gene has CDR1 SNHLY and CDR2 FYNNEI. The CDR3 is made up of 13 amino acids. V shed 8 bases and J 2 bases; nucleotides not matched to a gene: 3.

The chain couples TRBV7-6 to TRBJ1-5; the D is unclear. Looked up from germline, CDR1 is SGHVS and CDR2 is FNYEAQ. Trimming stripped 1 base from V and 6 bases from J, with 7 bases between. The CDR3 contains 13 residues. The CDR3 loop reads CASSLEWSQPQHF. DNA for the CDR3: TGTGCCAGCAGCTTAGAATGGTCTCAGCCCCAGCATTTT. Complete variable domain (other parts from reference TRBV7-6 and TRBJ1-5): GAGVSQSPRYKVTKRGQDVALRCDPISGHVSLYWYRQALGQGPEFLTYFNYEAQQDKSGLPNDRFSAERPEGSISTLTIQRTEQRDSAMYRCASSLEWSQPQHFGDGTRLSIL.

This clonotype appeared a single time. The chain combines TRBV11-2 with TRBJ2-3; 7 bases map to TRBD2. Germline V gives CDR1 SGHAT, CDR2 FQNNGV. The CDR3 loop spans 16 amino acids. V trimming: 4 bases; J trimming: 1 base; junction bases outside the gene matches: 8. CDR3 protein: CASSSFPSGRTDTQYF. In nucleotides, the CDR3 is TGTGCCAGCAGCTCCTTCCCTAGCGGCCGCACAGATACGCAGTATTTT.

This clonotype was seen a handful of times. The chain couples TRBV20-1 to TRBJ2-7; TRBD1 agrees at 8 bases. This CDR3 contains 13 residues. In germline, CDR1 is DFQATT, CDR2 SNEGSKA (reference sequence). V was pared by 7 bases and J by 0 bases, with 5 bases of the junction left unmatched. The DNA for the CDR3 is TGCAGTGTCAGAGGACAGGGCTCCTACGAGCAGTACTTC. It specifies CSVRGQGSYEQYF.

This chain joins TRBV29-1 and TRBJ2-7; 7 bases fit TRBD1. V was pared by 2 bases and J by 3 bases, with 7 bases of the junction left unmatched. Germline V CDR1 and CDR2: SQVTM, ANQGSEA. This CDR3 region has 14 residues. This CDR3 reads CSVEMGQTDYEQYF. The CDR3 DNA sequence: TGCAGCGTTGAAATGGGACAGACAGACTACGAGCAGTACTTC.

V and J are TRBV13 and TRBJ2-7, with a weak D call TRBD1 (6 bases). CDR1 is PRHDT and CDR2 is FYEKMQ in the germline V gene (reference sequence). This CDR3 region has 14 residues. The V end was cut by 5 bases, the J end by 5 bases, with 16 bases between. Written as DNA, the CDR3 is TGTGCCAGCAGCGACGCACAGGGTTCCCACGAGCAGTACGTC. It yields the protein CASSDAQGSHEQYV.

This clonotype has only one observation. V is TRBV23-1 and J is TRBJ2-4, with D perhaps matching TRBD1 (5 bases). TRBV23-1 is an ORF, with its function uncertain. The germline V and J ends were trimmed by 10 bases and 8 bases, with 15 bases remaining between them. This CDR3 region has 12 residues. The CDR3, as DNA: TGCGCCAATGTGGACACGACGGACATTCAGTACTTC. This encodes CANVDTTDIQYF.

J is TRBJ2-5 and V is TRBV7-9; D gene unclear. The V end lost 3 bases, the J end lost 3 bases, and 5 bases lay between the germline ends. The CDR3 extends over 12 amino acids. Germline values: CDR1 SEHNR, CDR2 FQNEAQ (reference sequence). The CDR3 protein is CASSFPKETQYF. The CDR3 region has the DNA TGTGCCAGCAGCTTCCCAAAAGAGACCCAGTACTTC.

This sequence joins TRBV5-1 and TRBJ1-2; no firm D call. The CDR3 totals 14 residues. CDR1 is SGHRS, CDR2 YFSETQ, per germline. The V gene lost 1 base and the J gene lost 6 bases, with 13 bases spanning the gap. The CDR3 bases are TGCGCCAGCAGCTTGCCAGGCGTAAGAGATGGCTACACCTTC. As protein: CASSLPGVRDGYTF.

The chain has TRBV20-1 and TRBJ2-5, with TRBD2 matching over 11 bases. The CDR3 loop spans 15 amino acids. With V trimmed by 0 bases and J by 4 bases, 4 bases remained unmatched. Germline CDR1 is DFQATT and CDR2 is SNEGSKA (reference sequence). Here the CDR3 DNA reads TGCAGTGCTAGAGATTTGGGGACTAGCGGAGAGACCCAGTACTTC. It yields the protein CSARDLGTSGETQYF.

The J gene is TRBJ2-2, the V gene TRBV11-2; 8 bases fit TRBD1. Germline V gene sequence: CDR1 SGHAT, CDR2 FQNNGV. J lost 6 bases, V lost 5 bases, and 11 bases had no gene match. The length of the CDR3 is 16 residues. This CDR3 reads CASSAGQGSWAGELFF. CDR3 coding DNA: TGTGCCAGCAGCGCCGGACAGGGAAGTTGGGCCGGGGAGCTGTTTTTT.

This clonotype has just one count. CDR3: CASSLGWVGEQFF. CDR3 coding DNA: TGTGCCAGCAGCTTGGGGTGGGTTGGTGAGCAGTTCTTC. The chain carries TRBV5-4 and TRBJ2-1, with D hard to call. V lost 0 bases to trimming and J lost 9 bases, with 10 bases between them. CDR1 and CDR2 from the germline V gene are SGHNT and YYREEE (reference sequence). There are 13 residues in the CDR3.

This clonotype came up a few times. CDR3 protein: CASRAGPVWDTEAFF. For the CDR3, the DNA is TGTGCCAGCAGGGCGGGGCCCGTTTGGGACACTGAAGCTTTCTTT. The chain has TRBV2 and TRBJ1-1; tentatively, D is TRBD1 (5 bases). The V end lost 6 bases, the J end lost 3 bases, and 17 bases lay between the germline ends. CDR3 length: 15 amino acids. Germline lookup yields CDR1 SNHLY and CDR2 FYNNEI.